The subject of this entry is one TCR beta chain. What it binds is unknown. The entry originates in a study of prognosis after radiotherapy for stage I lung cancer. Study results and limitations: Differential TRBV and TRBJ gene usage was reported between patients with metastases and patients without them. Unique TCR clone counts fell after stereotactic body radiation therapy, median roughly 10,000 versus 7,000.

Two-round multiplex PCR on genomic DNA was the method by which TCR beta CDR3 was amplified. Individual primers that were specific to each TRBV and TRBJ gene served in first-round PCR. TCRdb reanalysed the multiplex PCR reads using MiXCR and keeps one entry per CDR3 protein. The sample holds 45,000 to 60,000 distinct CDR3 sequences, approximately 30% seen once. The clonotype was recovered from a donor over 45 with non-small cell lung cancer. The sequencing here drew on PBMCs, taken before or after stereotactic body radiation therapy (not recorded which).

The CDR3 DNA follows: TGTGCCAGCAGCCGAACCACGAAAGTAGGAAACACCATATATTTT. Translated, it gives CASSRTTKVGNTIYF. V usage is TRBV7-2 and J usage is TRBJ1-3; D remains unclear. Trimming cost V 5 bases and J 4 bases, with 15 bases left between them. Germline lookup yields CDR1 SGHTA and CDR2 FQGNSA. CDR3 length equals 15 residues.